The next 6 T cell receptor beta chains were all read from a single sample in a study of cytomegalovirus exposure and HLA in healthy donors. The PCR contained 60 Vbeta and 13 Jbeta primers. Assay used: immunoSEQ multiplex PCR; TCRdb lists only in-frame clones, some missing. The sample holds 110,000 or so clones, around 77% seen once. The source material was PBMCs. These receptors were obtained from a man in his forties or fifties in good health and CMV-seropositive.

The chain employs TRBV15 and TRBJ1-3, with D possibly matching TRBD1 (6 bases). This CDR3 has 16 residues. Trimming pared 8 bases from V and 0 bases from J, leaving 17 bases between. Per germline, CDR1 LNHNV and CDR2 YYDKDF (reference sequence). CDR3 nucleotide sequence: TGTGCCACCTCTGCGACAGGATCCTACTCTGGAAACACCATATATTTT. Protein product: CATSATGSYSGNTIYF.

The rearrangement links TRBV18 to TRBJ2-3; TRBD2 agrees at 7 bases. V trimming: 3 bases; J trimming: 3 bases; junction bases outside the gene matches: 12. From germline, CDR1 is KGHSH and CDR2 LQKENI. The CDR3 has 17 amino acids. CDR3 protein: CASSPGPAGRVTDTQYF. The CDR3 nucleotides are TGTGCCAGCTCACCCGGCCCAGCGGGAAGGGTGACAGATACGCAGTATTTT.

The genes are TRBV29-1 and TRBJ2-3, with 8 bases lining up with TRBD2. The CDR3 is 14 residues long. Trimming at V came to 4 bases and at J to 0 bases, leaving 3 bases not matched to a gene. Germline values: CDR1 SQVTM, CDR2 ANQGSEA. The CDR3: CSVAGGASTDTQYF. The CDR3 DNA follows: TGCAGCGTTGCGGGGGGGGCTAGCACAGATACGCAGTATTTT.

The rearrangement uses TRBV11-2 and TRBJ2-1, with TRBD1 matching 8 bases. With V trimmed by 0 bases and J by 8 bases, 6 bases remained unmatched. The CDR3 has 15 amino acids. Germline CDR1 reads SGHAT; CDR2 reads FQNNGV. CDR3 sequence reads: CASSLDQGAQDEQFF. DNA of the CDR3: TGTGCCAGCAGCTTAGATCAGGGGGCGCAGGATGAGCAGTTCTTC.

This clone was counted once. The chain recombines TRBV5-6 with TRBJ1-2; 8 bases are shared with TRBD1. The V gene end was trimmed by 3 bases and the J gene end by 2 bases; junction bases not matched to a gene: 6. The germline gives CDR1 SGHDT, CDR2 YYEEEE. The length of the CDR3 is 15 residues. The CDR3, as DNA: TGTGCCAGCAGCTGGGGACAGGCCCAAAACTATGGCTACACCTTC. As protein: CASSWGQAQNYGYTF.

The gene calls are TRBV25-1 and TRBJ2-7, with TRBD2 as a possible D gene (5 bases). The CDR3 runs to 12 residues. Trimming removed 7 bases from V and 4 bases from J, with 11 bases in between. CDR1 is MGHDK, CDR2 SYGVNS, per germline. The CDR3 loop is CASTGSKYEQYF. In DNA, the CDR3 is TGTGCCAGCACGGGAAGCAAGTACGAGCAGTACTTC.